This paragraph covers one T cell receptor (beta chain) sequence. Its antigen is still unknown. CDR3 size: 11 residues. V lost 2 bases to trimming and J lost 4 bases, with 4 bases between them. CDR1 is DFQATT, CDR2 SNEGSKA, per germline (reference sequence). Measured with immunoSEQ multiplex PCR; TCRdb has only the in-frame clones, and not every one. The sample has about 120,000 clones, approximately 80% seen once; the top ten hold 4.5% to 5.5%. The data were taken from a study of PD-1 blockade in mismatch repair-deficient tumors. Study at large: Patients had approximately 11 mismatch repair-deficient cancer types, all previously treated and progressing.

TCR sequencing covered three patients who responded to pembrolizumab. Study findings and constraints: Tumor-resident clones, often undetectable pretreatment in blood, expanded then contracted after pembrolizumab.

This TCR came from an adult with mismatch repair-deficient cancer. The chain couples TRBV20-1 to TRBJ2-3, with unresolved D. This sample comprised peripheral blood, obtained roughly 13 months after starting pembrolizumab. The CDR3 protein is CSARLADTQYF. The CDR3 DNA is TGCAGTGCTAGACTAGCAGATACGCAGTATTTT.